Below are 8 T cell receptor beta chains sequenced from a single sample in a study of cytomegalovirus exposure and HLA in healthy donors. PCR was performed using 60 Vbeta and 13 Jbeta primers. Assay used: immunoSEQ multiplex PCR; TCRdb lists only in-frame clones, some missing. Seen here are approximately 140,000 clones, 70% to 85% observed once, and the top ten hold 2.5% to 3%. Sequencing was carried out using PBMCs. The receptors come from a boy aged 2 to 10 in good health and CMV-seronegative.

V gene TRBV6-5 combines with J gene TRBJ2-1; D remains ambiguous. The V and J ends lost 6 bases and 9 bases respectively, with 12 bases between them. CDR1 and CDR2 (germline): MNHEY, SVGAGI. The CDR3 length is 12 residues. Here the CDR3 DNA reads TGTGCCAGCAGCCAACCACCGGGTGAGCAGTTCTTC. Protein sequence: CASSQPPGEQFF.

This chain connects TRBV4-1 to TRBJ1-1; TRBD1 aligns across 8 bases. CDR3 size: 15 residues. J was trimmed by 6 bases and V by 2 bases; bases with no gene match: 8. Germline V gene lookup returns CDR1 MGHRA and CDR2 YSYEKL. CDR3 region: CASSQIQGAISEAFF. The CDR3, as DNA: TGCGCCAGCAGCCAAATCCAGGGGGCGATCTCTGAAGCTTTCTTT.

The CDR3 region is CASTPPCLSRGEKLFF. The DNA for the CDR3 is TGTGCCAGCACGCCCCCTTGTTTGTCTCGAGGGGAAAAACTGTTTTTT. The chain joins TRBV19 to TRBJ1-4; no clear D. The CDR3 contains 16 residues. The V end was cut by 9 bases, the J end by 8 bases, with 25 bases between. Germline V gene lookup returns CDR1 LNHDA and CDR2 SQIVND (reference sequence).

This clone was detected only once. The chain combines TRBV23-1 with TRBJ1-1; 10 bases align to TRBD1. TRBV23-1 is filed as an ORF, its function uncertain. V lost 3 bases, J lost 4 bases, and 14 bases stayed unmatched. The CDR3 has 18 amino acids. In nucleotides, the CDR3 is TGCGCCAGCAGTCACTCGGATCTTGGACAGGGGGTGTTCACTGAAGCTTTCTTT. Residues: CASSHSDLGQGVFTEAFF.

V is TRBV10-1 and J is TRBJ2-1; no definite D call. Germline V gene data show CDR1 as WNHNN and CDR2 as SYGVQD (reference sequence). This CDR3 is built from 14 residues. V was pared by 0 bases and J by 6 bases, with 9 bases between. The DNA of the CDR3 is TGCGCCAGCAGTGAGTCAGTTAGTCCCAATGAGCAGTTCTTC. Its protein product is CASSESVSPNEQFF.

CDR3 nucleotide sequence: TGTGCCAGCACACTAGCTCCGGAAGTAACCTACGAGCAGTACGTC. As protein: CASTLAPEVTYEQYV. The V and J genes are TRBV2 and TRBJ2-7; tentatively, D is TRBD2 (6 bases). The CDR3 is made up of 15 amino acids. V was clipped by 7 bases and J by 2 bases, with 18 bases between them. The germline V gene has CDR1 SNHLY and CDR2 FYNNEI.

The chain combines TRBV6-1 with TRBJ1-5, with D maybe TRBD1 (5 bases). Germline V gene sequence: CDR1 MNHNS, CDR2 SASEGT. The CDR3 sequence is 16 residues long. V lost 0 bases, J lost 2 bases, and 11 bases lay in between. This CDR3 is CASSEAPGVGNQPQHF. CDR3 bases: TGTGCCAGCAGTGAAGCGCCGGGGGTGGGCAATCAGCCCCAGCATTTT.

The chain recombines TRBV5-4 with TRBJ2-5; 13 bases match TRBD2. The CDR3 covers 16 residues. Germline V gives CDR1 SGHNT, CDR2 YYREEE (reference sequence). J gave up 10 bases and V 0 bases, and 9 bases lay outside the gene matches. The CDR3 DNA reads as TGTGCCAGCAGCTTGGGACTAGCGGGGGGTACCCGGGACCAGTACTTC. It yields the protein CASSLGLAGGTRDQYF.